This TCR beta chain was observed in a study of shared clonotypes between healthy human individuals. Original handling: There were no quality scores in the junction-only immunoSEQ sequences, so filtering differed. Data came from immunoSEQ multiplex PCR; TCRdb stores just in-frame clones and leaves some out. V, J and clone size reflect that table, while D and trimming were determined from the DNA. The sample shows about 1.5 million clones, more than 95% of them seen only once. Study results and caveats: Naive subsets typically showed greater estimated richness than memory subsets. Naive CD4 clonotype sharing across a few donors was around 5.5%.

The sample holds one count of this clone. Its antigen is not known. Germline V gene data show CDR1 as SGHRS and CDR2 as YFSETQ. The J segment lost 3 bases and the V segment lost 7 bases, leaving 11 bases of the junction unmatched. There are 16 residues in the CDR3. V and J are TRBV5-1 and TRBJ2-3; the match to TRBD1 covers 10 bases. The sequence derives from a man younger than 45 in good health. The sequenced sample was naive CD4+ T cells sorted from blood. Subset described: CD45RA+ positively selected. The CDR3 is CASGTGVFRTTDTQYF. DNA for the CDR3: TGCGCCAGCGGGACAGGGGTTTTCCGGACGACAGATACGCAGTATTTT.